This is a list of T cell receptor beta chains from one sample in a study of identical twins. TCRdb analysed the 5' RACE reads with MiXCR anew, one entry per CDR3 protein. The table includes hundreds of thousands of distinct CDR3 sequences, 21% detected once. These same data were also listed under a study on T cells expressing NK-cell markers.

Sequenced sample: PBMCs. The receptors were sampled from a young woman in good health. Both conserved end residues are part of each CDR3. A D gene is named only where the DNA matches it firmly. A clone size is listed for some rows: how often the clone was seen (once, few, many), or a class if it is expanded.

D | size | J | length | V | DNA | CDR3
TRBD2 | NA | TRBJ2-7 | 15 | TRBV27 | TGTGCCAGCAGCTACTCTAGCGGGACCTCCTACGAGCAGTACTTC | CASSYSSGTSYEQYF
TRBD1 | NA | TRBJ1-3 | 19 | TRBV27 | TGTGCCAGCAGTTTACGGGACAGGCCGTACCCGGCCGCTGGAAACACCATATATTTT | CASSLRDRPYPAAGNTIYF
TRBD2 | few | TRBJ2-5 | 15 | TRBV5-6 | TGTGCCAGCAGCTTGGCGCTAGCGGGAGGACAGACCCAGTACTTC | CASSLALAGGQTQYF
NA | NA | TRBJ2-1 | 17 | TRBV7-2 | TGTGCCAGCAGTTCACAGGGGCTATTACTAGCGGCCAATGAGCAGTTCTTC | CASSSQGLLLAANEQFF
NA | many | TRBJ2-5 | 14 | TRBV7-2 | TGTGCCAGCAGCTTAAAGGGGGGTTCAGAGACCCAGTACTTC | CASSLKGGSETQYF
NA | few | TRBJ1-3 | 16 | TRBV7-2 | TGTGCCAGCAGCTTAGTCGGAGACATCTCTGGAAACACCATATATTTT | CASSLVGDISGNTIYF
NA | NA | TRBJ2-7 | 13 | TRBV7-9 | TGTGCCAGCAGCTTAGCAGGGAAACACGAGCAGTACTTC | CASSLAGKHEQYF
NA | NA | TRBJ2-4 | 16 | TRBV13 | TGTGCCAGCAGCCTTAGACCGGCCTATCTCAAAAACATTCAGTACTTC | CASSLRPAYLKNIQYF
TRBD1 | many | TRBJ1-1 | 14 | TRBV6-1 | TGTGCCAGCAACTACAGGGGGCTCGACACTGAAGCTTTCTTT | CASNYRGLDTEAFF
NA | many | TRBJ2-3 | 14 | TRBV7-3 | TGTGCCAGCAGCGAGAGTGCAGGCACAGATACGCAGTATTTT | CASSESAGTDTQYF
NA | NA | TRBJ2-3 | 15 | TRBV9 | TGTGCCAGCAGCGAGAGGGGGGCTGGGACAGATACGCAGTATTTT | CASSERGAGTDTQYF
NA | NA | TRBJ2-7 | 13 | TRBV15 | TGTGCCACCAGCCTCTGGGGTGAGAAAGGGCAGTACTTC | CATSLWGEKGQYF
TRBD1 | many | TRBJ2-3 | 15 | TRBV6-4 | TGTGCCAGCAGTGACTCGACAGGGGGCGCAGATACGCAGTATTTT | CASSDSTGGADTQYF
NA | NA | TRBJ2-1 | 13 | TRBV5-1 | TGCGCCAGCAGCTCGACTCCCTACAATGAGCAGTTCTTC | CASSSTPYNEQFF
TRBD1 | NA | TRBJ2-7 | 15 | TRBV18 | TGTGCCAGCTCACCACCAGGGTTTCAGGGGGCCGGGCAGTACTTC | CASSPPGFQGAGQYF
TRBD2 | many | TRBJ2-3 | 15 | TRBV10-3 | TGTGCCATCAGGACCGGACTAGCGGGCGGGAATACGCAGTATTTT | CAIRTGLAGGNTQYF
TRBD2 | NA | TRBJ2-1 | 16 | TRBV12-3/TRBV12-4 | TGTGCCAGCAGGCACTCTCCGGGACTAGCGCTAAATGAGCAGTTCTTC | CASRHSPGLALNEQFF
NA | many | TRBJ2-6 | 13 | TRBV9 | TGTGCCAGCAGCCGCTCTGGGGCCAACGTCCTGACTTTC | CASSRSGANVLTF
NA | NA | TRBJ2-3 | 13 | TRBV9 | TGTGCCAGCAGCATCGAGGGAACAGATACGCAGTATTTT | CASSIEGTDTQYF
TRBD1 | many | TRBJ2-2 | 14 | TRBV12-3/TRBV12-4 | TGTGCCACAGTAGGACAGGGAAACACCGGGGAGCTGTTTTTT | CATVGQGNTGELFF
TRBD2 | NA | TRBJ2-7 | 15 | TRBV12-3/TRBV12-4 | TGTGCCAGCAGTCGAAGGACTAGCGGGGGGAACGAGCAGTACTTC | CASSRRTSGGNEQYF
NA | once | TRBJ2-5 | 13 | TRBV7-8 | TGTGCCAGCAGCCAAAATCCCCGGGAGACCCAGTACTTC | CASSQNPRETQYF
TRBD2 | few | TRBJ2-1 | 16 | TRBV5-1 | TGCGCCAGCAGCTTGGCCCCAACGGGAGGGAGCAATGAGCAGTTCTTC | CASSLAPTGGSNEQFF
TRBD2 | few | TRBJ2-1 | 16 | TRBV5-5 | TGTGCCAGCAGCTTAAAGGGACTAGCGGGGAACAATGAGCAGTTCTTC | CASSLKGLAGNNEQFF
NA | few | TRBJ1-5 | 14 | TRBV6-5 | TGTGCCAGCAGTTCGGACCGAGCTGGCCAGCCCCAGCATTTT | CASSSDRAGQPQHF
TRBD1 | NA | TRBJ2-1 | 15 | TRBV27 | TGTGCCAGCAGTTTATCGGGACAGGGGGCTGTCGAGCAGTTCTTC | CASSLSGQGAVEQFF
NA | many | TRBJ2-1 | 14 | TRBV24-1 | TGTGCCACCAGCGATGGGGGGTCCTACAATGAGCAGTTCTTC | CATSDGGSYNEQFF
TRBD2 | few | TRBJ2-3 | 18 | TRBV20-1 | TGCAGTGCTAGAGAAAAACTGCCACTAGCGGGGGGGTGGGATACGCAGTATTTT | CSAREKLPLAGGWDTQYF
NA | NA | TRBJ2-1 | 18 | TRBV5-1 | TGCGCCAGCAGCTTGGAGCCCCAATCCCACTTCTCCTACAATGAGCAGTTCTTC | CASSLEPQSHFSYNEQFF
NA | many | TRBJ1-6 | 13 | TRBV4-3 | TGCGCCAGCAGCCAAGATGAGAGATCACCCCTCCACTTT | CASSQDERSPLHF
NA | NA | TRBJ2-3 | 14 | TRBV20-1 | TGCAGTGCGCCCTGGGGGAGCGGCCCAGATACGCAGTATTTT | CSAPWGSGPDTQYF
NA | NA | TRBJ2-2 | 13 | TRBV11-2 | TGTGCCAGCAGCTTTGACCTCACCGGGGAGCTGTTTTTT | CASSFDLTGELFF
TRBD1 | NA | TRBJ2-2 | 15 | TRBV5-1 | TGCGCCAGCAGCTTTCAACAGGGGACGACCGGGGAGCTGTTTTTT | CASSFQQGTTGELFF
NA | NA | TRBJ1-1 | 15 | TRBV6-5 | TGTGCCAGCAGTTACACCCTAAGTGGGGGCACTGAAGCTTTCTTT | CASSYTLSGGTEAFF
TRBD2 | NA | TRBJ2-1 | 18 | TRBV3-1 | TGTGCCAGCAGCCAAGATCCCCAGCTAGCGGGAGTCTTCAATGAGCAGTTCTTC | CASSQDPQLAGVFNEQFF
TRBD1 | few | TRBJ2-7 | 10 | TRBV20-1 | TGCAGTGTCGACAGGGTCGAGCAGTACTTC | CSVDRVEQYF
NA | NA | TRBJ2-1 | 13 | TRBV20-1 | TGCAGTGCCGCGAGTAGGGGATACAATGAGCAGTTCTTC | CSAASRGYNEQFF
NA | NA | TRBJ2-1 | 13 | TRBV5-1 | TGCGCCAGCACCTTGGACTACCACAATGAGCAGTTCTTC | CASTLDYHNEQFF
NA | few | TRBJ1-6 | 16 | TRBV5-1 | TGCGCCAGCAGCGGTCTCTCCGGGGAAACTAATTCACCCCTCCACTTT | CASSGLSGETNSPLHF